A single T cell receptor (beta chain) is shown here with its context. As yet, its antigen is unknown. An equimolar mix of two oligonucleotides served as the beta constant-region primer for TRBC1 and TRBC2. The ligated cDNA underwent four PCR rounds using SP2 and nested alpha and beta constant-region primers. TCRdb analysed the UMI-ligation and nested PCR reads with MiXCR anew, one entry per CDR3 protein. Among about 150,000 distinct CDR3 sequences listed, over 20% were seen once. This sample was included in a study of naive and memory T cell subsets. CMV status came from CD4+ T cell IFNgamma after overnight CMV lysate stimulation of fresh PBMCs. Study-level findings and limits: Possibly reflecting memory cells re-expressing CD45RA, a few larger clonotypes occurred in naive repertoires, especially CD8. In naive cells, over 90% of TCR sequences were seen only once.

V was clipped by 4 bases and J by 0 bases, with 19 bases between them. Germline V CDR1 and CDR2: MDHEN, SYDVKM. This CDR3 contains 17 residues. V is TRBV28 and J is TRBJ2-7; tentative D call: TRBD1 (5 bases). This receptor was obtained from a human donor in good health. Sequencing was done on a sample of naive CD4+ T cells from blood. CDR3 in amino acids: CASSSYLEGDGSYEQYF. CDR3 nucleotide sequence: TGTGCCAGCAGTTCCTACCTTGAAGGGGATGGCTCCTACGAGCAGTACTTC.